The 23 T cell receptor beta chains below all came from one sample that was sequenced in a study of blood T cell repertoires in COVID-19 (dated by TCRdb to 2018 to 2020). Receptors were amplified or captured by the immunoSEQ multiplex PCR assay. TCRdb provides this immuneACCESS table in a form limited to in-frame rearrangements. Some clones are lacking; in checked studies, under half of them reflect an unresolved V gene, and why the rest are absent is not known. Here the sample has 250,000 to 400,000 clones; roughly nine tenths occur a single time. Together, the top ten hold under 3.5% of the sample. The specimen was peripheral blood. The receptor source for this set is a woman aged 25-40 years with COVID-19, enrolled during active disease.

This chain links TRBV7-9 with TRBJ2-1, with 14 bases matching TRBD2. The length of the CDR3 is 17 residues. CDR1 and CDR2 (germline): SEHNR, FQNEAQ (reference sequence). Trimming at V came to 3 bases and at J to 8 bases, leaving 9 bases not matched to a gene. CDR3 protein: CASSLQGLAGVGYEQFF. The CDR3 DNA sequence: TGTGCCAGCAGCTTGCAGGGACTAGCGGGAGTGGGGTATGAGCAGTTCTTC.

The chain is built from TRBV19 and TRBJ2-5, with D uncertain. Between the trimmed V and J ends, which lost 4 bases and 1 base, there was a span of 7 bases. The CDR3 totals 13 residues. CDR1 LNHDA and CDR2 SQIVND come from the germline V gene (reference sequence). CDR3 sequence: CASSSQVQETQYF. In nucleotides, the CDR3 is TGTGCCAGTAGTAGCCAGGTCCAAGAGACCCAGTACTTC.

This clone was seen just once. This chain uses TRBV6-5 with TRBJ1-1; tentatively, D is TRBD1 (5 bases). V gave up 11 bases and J gave up 1 base, with 20 bases separating them. Looked up from germline, CDR1 is MNHEY and CDR2 is SVGAGI. The CDR3 length is 15 residues. The CDR3: CAAPGGRRTNTEAFF. CDR3 sequence (DNA): TGTGCCGCCCCCGGGGGGAGAAGGACGAACACTGAAGCTTTCTTT.

The chain joins TRBV28 to TRBJ2-7, with 7 nucleotides matching TRBD1. Germline CDR1 and CDR2: MDHEN and SYDVKM. CDR3 length: 14 residues. The V gene end was trimmed by 6 bases and the J gene end by 6 bases; junction bases not matched to a gene: 11. The CDR3 reads CASRPPQGLVEQYF. The CDR3 DNA is TGTGCCAGCAGACCACCACAGGGGTTGGTCGAGCAGTACTTC.

V and J are TRBV2 and TRBJ1-4, with 8 bases aligning to TRBD1. This CDR3 spans 17 amino acids. Trimming cost V 5 bases and J 5 bases; bases outside gene matches: 13. CDR1 is SNHLY, CDR2 FYNNEI, per germline. The chain's CDR3 is CASSFQGAGGDNEKLFF. CDR3 DNA sequence: TGTGCCAGCAGTTTCCAGGGGGCAGGAGGGGACAATGAAAAACTGTTTTTT.

This chain links TRBV5-4 with TRBJ1-3; D is perhaps TRBD1 (5 bases). Germline CDR1 reads SGHNT; CDR2 reads YYREEE (reference sequence). Trimming pared 0 bases from V and 8 bases from J, leaving 12 bases between. The CDR3 totals 14 residues. CDR3: CASSLAAGKDTIYF. CDR3 DNA sequence: TGTGCCAGCAGCTTGGCTGCAGGGAAGGACACCATATATTTT.

Turning to this clone: This sequence may be a read error, since a much larger clone differs from it by one base. This chain connects TRBV5-4 to TRBJ2-2; D gene unclear. Germline lookup yields CDR1 SGHNT and CDR2 YYREEE (reference sequence). The CDR3 spans 12 residues. The V end lost 5 bases, the J end lost 2 bases, and 4 bases lay between the germline ends. The CDR3 nucleotides read TGTGCCAGCAGTCCAAACACCGGGGAGCTGTTTTTT. Its protein product is CASSPNTGELFF.

This clone was picked up a small number of times. The CDR3 nucleotides read TGCGCCAGCAGCGCGCGTGAAAGATCCAGAGGTGGCTACACCTTC. It translates to CASSARERSRGGYTF. This chain joins TRBV5-1 and TRBJ1-2; D is uncertain. The germline V and J ends were trimmed by 4 bases and 7 bases, with 20 bases remaining between them. Germline CDR1 reads SGHRS; CDR2 reads YFSETQ. This CDR3 has 15 amino acids.

The chain combines TRBV7-2 with TRBJ1-1; TRBD1 matches at 7 bases. J lost 5 bases, V lost 1 base, and 7 bases had no gene match. CDR1 and CDR2 (germline): SGHTA, FQGNSA. The CDR3 runs to 15 residues. DNA for the CDR3: TGTGCCAGCAGCTTAGATACAGGGGATGGTACTGAAGCTTTCTTT. As protein: CASSLDTGDGTEAFF.

This clone was seen a few times. The chain has TRBV28 and TRBJ1-2; 7 bases map to TRBD1. Germline V gene sequence: CDR1 MDHEN, CDR2 SYDVKM. The J segment lost 8 bases and the V segment lost 3 bases, leaving 9 bases of the junction unmatched. The CDR3 sequence is 14 residues long. DNA of the CDR3: TGTGCCAGCAGTTTGGAGGAGGGGGCGCGGGGCTACACCTTC. This translates into CASSLEEGARGYTF.

The chain joins TRBV5-1 to TRBJ2-1, with 9 bases aligning to TRBD1. Trimming cost V 4 bases and J 9 bases; bases outside gene matches: 11. The germline CDR1 and CDR2 sequences are SGHRS and YFSETQ. This CDR3 region has 15 residues. The CDR3 DNA is TGCGCCAGCAGCCCCGGGACAGGGACGAGGAGTGAGCAGTTCTTC. Its translation: CASSPGTGTRSEQFF.

This rearrangement joins TRBV27 to TRBJ1-2; the D gene is possibly TRBD1 (6 bases). The germline V and J ends were trimmed by 2 bases and 11 bases, with 15 bases remaining between them. The CDR3 has 13 residues. Germline V gene data show CDR1 as MNHEY and CDR2 as SMNVEV (reference sequence). The CDR3 spells CASSLNRERPYTF. CDR3 in DNA: TGTGCCAGCAGTTTAAACAGGGAGCGGCCGTACACCTTC.

This chain joins TRBV19 and TRBJ1-2; 8 nucleotides align to TRBD1. V trimming: 4 bases; J trimming: 8 bases; junction bases outside the gene matches: 3. Per the germline V gene, CDR1 is LNHDA and CDR2 is SQIVND (reference sequence). The CDR3 length is 12 residues. This chain's CDR3 is CASSTGGWGYTF. CDR3 coding DNA: TGTGCCAGTAGTACAGGGGGCTGGGGCTACACCTTC.

This chain uses TRBV27 with TRBJ1-6; 9 bases align to TRBD1. CDR3 length: 14 residues. Germline V lookup: CDR1 MNHEY, CDR2 SMNVEV (reference sequence). V trimming: 5 bases; J trimming: 9 bases; junction bases outside the gene matches: 5. This CDR3 reads CASSPGQGISPLHF. The CDR3 DNA reads as TGTGCCAGCAGTCCCGGACAGGGGATTTCACCCCTCCACTTT.

The chain couples TRBV9 to TRBJ2-1; 8 bases are shared with TRBD2. Germline loops: CDR1 SGDLS, CDR2 YYNGEE. This CDR3 spans 16 amino acids. The J segment lost 3 bases and the V segment lost 0 bases, leaving 5 bases of the junction unmatched. The CDR3 bases are TGTGCCAGCAGCGTAGACTCCGGGACTAGCTACAATGAGCAGTTCTTC. As protein: CASSVDSGTSYNEQFF.

This clone was counted a single time. CDR3 sequence: CSASRGGSTEAFF. CDR3 DNA: TGCAGTGCTAGTAGGGGTGGAAGTACTGAAGCTTTCTTT. This chain joins TRBV20-1 and TRBJ1-1; possible D gene TRBD1, 5 bases. V was pared by 3 bases and J by 5 bases, with 13 bases between. This CDR3 has 13 amino acids. Germline CDR1 DFQATT, CDR2 SNEGSKA (reference sequence).

The sample holds many counts of this clone. The J gene is TRBJ1-5, the V gene TRBV28; D perhaps matches TRBD1 (5 bases). Germline-derived CDR1 and CDR2 are MDHEN and SYDVKM. V was shortened by 5 bases and J by 1 base, with 15 bases between the two germline ends. The CDR3 has 16 amino acids. CDR3 amino acids: CASSPYWQGSNQPQHF. The CDR3 bases are TGTGCCAGCAGTCCCTACTGGCAGGGCAGCAATCAGCCCCAGCATTTT.

The CDR3 is CASSIRQGADAFF. The CDR3 DNA sequence: TGTGCCAGTAGTATCCGGCAGGGGGCGGATGCTTTCTTT. The chain links TRBV19 to TRBJ1-1; 8 bases agree with TRBD1. Germline V gene lookup returns CDR1 LNHDA and CDR2 SQIVND (reference sequence). The CDR3 length is 13 residues. Unmatched junction bases numbered 8, after V lost 3 bases and J lost 11 bases.

The chain uses TRBV7-8 and TRBJ1-1, with a tentative D call TRBD1 (6 bases). The CDR3 is made up of 14 amino acids. Per germline, CDR1 SGHVS and CDR2 FQNEAQ. V was clipped by 1 base and J by 6 bases, with 12 bases between them. Written as DNA, the CDR3 is TGTGCCAGCAGCTTAGTTTTCAGGGGCGCTGAAGCTTTCTTT. Translating gives CASSLVFRGAEAFF.

This rearrangement joins TRBV29-1 to TRBJ1-1; 7 nucleotides line up with TRBD1. With V trimmed by 6 bases and J by 6 bases, 7 bases remained unmatched. Per germline, CDR1 SQVTM and CDR2 ANQGSEA. This CDR3 region has 12 residues. CDR3 in amino acids: CSVQGVEAEAFF. The CDR3 region has the DNA TGCAGCGTGCAGGGGGTGGAGGCTGAAGCTTTCTTT.

The count of this clone is one. The genes are TRBV9 and TRBJ1-4; D possibly corresponds to TRBD1 (5 bases). The CDR3 runs 13 residues. V was shortened by 3 bases and J by 8 bases, with 11 bases between the two germline ends. The germline V gene encodes CDR1 SGDLS and CDR2 YYNGEE. CDR3 sequence (DNA): TGTGCCAGCAGCGGTGGGGGGAGGGAAAAACTGTTTTTT. It codes for CASSGGGREKLFF.

As DNA, the CDR3 is TGTGCCAGCAGCCCTCTGACTAGCACAGATACGCAGTATTTT. The encoded protein is CASSPLTSTDTQYF. V and J are TRBV7-2 and TRBJ2-3, with no clear D. The germline CDR1 and CDR2 sequences are SGHTA and FQGNSA. Trimming cost V 5 bases and J 0 bases, with 9 bases left between them. This CDR3 contains 14 residues.

The V gene is TRBV28, the J gene TRBJ2-7; D might be TRBD2 (6 bases). Germline V gives CDR1 MDHEN, CDR2 SYDVKM. Trimming removed 6 bases at V and 0 bases at J, with 15 bases between. The CDR3 is made up of 15 amino acids. Here the CDR3 reads CASSLRLENSYEQYF. The CDR3 DNA reads as TGTGCCAGCAGCTTGAGACTAGAAAACTCCTACGAGCAGTACTTC.